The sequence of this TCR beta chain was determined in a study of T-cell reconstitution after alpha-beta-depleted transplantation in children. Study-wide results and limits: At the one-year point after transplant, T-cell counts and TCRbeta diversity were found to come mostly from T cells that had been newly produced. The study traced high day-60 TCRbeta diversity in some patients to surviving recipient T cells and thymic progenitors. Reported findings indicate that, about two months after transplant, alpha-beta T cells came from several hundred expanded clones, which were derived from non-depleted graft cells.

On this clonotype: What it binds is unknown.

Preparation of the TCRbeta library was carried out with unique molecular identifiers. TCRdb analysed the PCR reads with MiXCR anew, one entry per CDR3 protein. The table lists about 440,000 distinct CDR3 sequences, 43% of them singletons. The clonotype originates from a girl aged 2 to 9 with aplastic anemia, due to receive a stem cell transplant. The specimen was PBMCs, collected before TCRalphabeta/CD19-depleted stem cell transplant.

For the CDR3, the DNA is TGTGCCAGCACCGTAGCGGAAAACTTCTTTAGCTCCTACAATGAGCAGTTCTTC. The encoded protein is CASTVAENFFSSYNEQFF. The chain recombines TRBV7-8 with TRBJ2-1, with TRBD2 as a possible D gene (6 bases). With 7 bases removed from V and 0 bases from J, the gap between germline ends came to 22 bases. Germline CDR1 is SGHVS and CDR2 is FQNEAQ. The CDR3 contains 18 residues.